This T cell receptor beta chain is from a study of blood T cells in healthy people across ages. About the research overall: Template-switching capture recovered about one barcoded beta molecule per two T cells. The study, taken as a whole, reports: Fewer expanded clones and more diversity marked long-lived versus aged donors.

Comment on this clonotype: Its antigen is unidentified.

For the second PCR, which ran for 7 to 11 cycles, a sample-barcoded 5' primer and a J-beta primer mix were used. Researchers report that a template-switch adaptor with 12 random nucleotides tagged each cDNA molecule. TCRdb used MiXCR to reprocess the 5' RACE reads, holding one entry per CDR3 protein. This table has approximately 1.5 million distinct CDR3 sequences, about 31% appearing once. V gave up 3 bases and J gave up 6 bases; unmatched junction bases: 6. Germline V gene sequence: CDR1 SGHRS, CDR2 YFSETQ. CDR3 size: 14 residues. The J gene is TRBJ2-1, the V gene TRBV5-1, with 7 bases that match TRBD2. The sequenced sample consisted of blood. The sequence was obtained from a woman aged 30 to 39 in good health. The CDR3, as DNA: TGCGCCAGCAGCTGGGGGGGGGATCGCAATGAGCAGTTCTTC. This sequence encodes CASSWGGDRNEQFF.